The 18 T cell receptor beta chains listed next were all sequenced from one sample in a study of cytomegalovirus exposure and HLA in healthy donors. The primer mix had 60 Vbeta and 13 Jbeta primers. Libraries were prepared by immunoSEQ multiplex PCR; TCRdb keeps only in-frame clonotypes and omits some of them. The data hold nearly 95,000 clones, with 60% to 80% observed a single time. Sequenced input: PBMCs. These receptor sequences come from a woman aged 40 to 50 in good health and CMV-seronegative.

V and J are TRBV29-1 and TRBJ1-1; unclear D gene. Deletions cut 0 bases from V and 7 bases from J, with 6 bases between. Germline values: CDR1 SQVTM, CDR2 ANQGSEA. This CDR3 region has 11 residues. The CDR3 nucleotides are TGCAGCGTTGAAGATCACAGTGAAGCTTTCTTT. Its protein is CSVEDHSEAFF.

J is TRBJ1-1 and V is TRBV19; 9 bases line up with TRBD1. The V gene's germline CDR1 is LNHDA and CDR2 SQIVND (reference sequence). With 5 bases clipped from V and 12 bases from J, the junction kept 7 bases outside the gene matches. CDR3 length equals 12 residues. The CDR3 region is CASSPRDRESFF. The CDR3 coding sequence is TGTGCCAGTAGTCCCCGGGACAGGGAATCTTTCTTT.

The chain links TRBV2 to TRBJ2-1; 10 bases line up with TRBD2. Germline CDR1 and CDR2: SNHLY and FYNNEI. The CDR3 runs to 15 residues. V lost 4 bases, J lost 9 bases, and 9 bases stayed unmatched. The CDR3 nucleotides are TGTGCCAGCAGTGGAGGTAGCGGGGGGATAAGTGAGCAGTTCTTC. Protein: CASSGGSGGISEQFF.

On this clone itself: At one end the junction does not follow the germline gene, possibly because of a read error. The chain has TRBV7-2 and TRBJ1-1; D ambiguous. The CDR3 sequence is 15 residues long. CDR1 and CDR2 from the germline V gene are SGHTA and FQGNSA. The CDR3 is CASSSRGGQNAEAFF. Written as DNA, the CDR3 is TGTGCCAGCAGCTCTCGGGGAGGGCAGAACGCTGAAGCTTTCTTT.

J is TRBJ2-7 and V is TRBV29-1, with D possibly TRBD2 on 6 matching bases. With 6 bases removed from V and 2 bases from J, the gap between germline ends came to 11 bases. Germline V lookup: CDR1 SQVTM, CDR2 ANQGSEA. This CDR3 is 12 amino acids long. The CDR3 DNA is TGCAGCGTCGACGGAGGGCCCTACGAGCAGTACTTC. Encoded protein: CSVDGGPYEQYF.

The V call is TRBV6-5, the J call TRBJ2-7; weak D call: TRBD2 (7 bases). The germline gives CDR1 MNHEY, CDR2 SVGAGI. The CDR3 has 13 residues. V dropped 4 bases and J dropped 5 bases, with 12 bases sitting between them. The CDR3, as DNA: TGTGCCAGCAGTTTACAGGGAGGGAACGAGCAGTACTTC. It yields the protein CASSLQGGNEQYF.

This clone was counted a few times. The chain has TRBV6-5 and TRBJ1-5, with D possibly TRBD1 on 5 matching bases. This CDR3 comprises 14 residues. The V gene lost 6 bases and the J gene lost 4 bases, with 13 bases spanning the gap. Germline CDR1 is MNHEY and CDR2 is SVGAGI. In DNA form, the CDR3 reads TGTGCCAGCAGGAAATTAGGGGTTAATCAGCCCCAGCATTTT. It codes for CASRKLGVNQPQHF.

J is TRBJ1-2 and V is TRBV7-2; 8 nucleotides line up with TRBD1. The CDR3 is 17 residues long. The germline V gene encodes CDR1 SGHTA and CDR2 FQGNSA. Trimming cost V 2 bases and J 8 bases; bases outside gene matches: 16. The CDR3 sequence is CASSLTVGQGAPGGYTF. CDR3 bases: TGTGCCAGCAGCTTAACGGTGGGGCAGGGGGCCCCTGGGGGCTACACCTTC. Full variable domain (outside the CDR3, taken from reference TRBV7-2 and TRBJ1-2): GAGVSQSPSNKVTEKGKDVELRCDPISGHTALYWYRQSLGQGLEFLIYFQGNSAPDKSGLPSDRFSAERTGGSVSTLTIQRTQQEDSAVYLCASSLTVGQGAPGGYTFGSGTRLTVV.

This clone appeared a few times. The rearrangement links TRBV5-1 to TRBJ1-1; D is undetermined. The CDR3 runs 14 residues. The ends were cut back, 0 bases at V and 4 bases at J, with 10 bases in the middle. Germline V gives CDR1 SGHRS, CDR2 YFSETQ. In DNA form, the CDR3 reads TGCGCCAGCAGCTTGGAGTACCCGCGCACTGAAGCTTTCTTT. This sequence encodes CASSLEYPRTEAFF.

Comments on this clone: A junction end diverges from the germline sequence, so it may reflect a read error. The chain is built from TRBV18 and TRBJ1-5; no firm D call. Germline V gene sequence: CDR1 KGHSH, CDR2 LQKENI. The CDR3 is 13 amino acids. This chain's CDR3 is CASSPGGNQPQNF. The DNA of the CDR3 is TGTGCCAGCTCACCGGGAGGGAATCAGCCCCAGAATTTT.

The chain joins TRBV28 to TRBJ1-5, with 7 bases lining up with TRBD1. The CDR3 spans 14 residues. Germline CDR1 reads MDHEN; CDR2 reads SYDVKM. Germline trimming cut 5 bases from V and 6 bases from J; bases unmatched to any gene: 7. CDR3 loop: CASSTGQTSQPQHF. CDR3 sequence (DNA): TGTGCCAGCAGTACGGGACAGACGAGTCAGCCCCAGCATTTT.

V and J are TRBV2 and TRBJ1-5; a possible D gene is TRBD1 (5 bases). CDR1 SNHLY and CDR2 FYNNEI come from the germline V gene. The CDR3 extends over 13 amino acids. With 5 bases removed from V and 7 bases from J, the gap between germline ends came to 12 bases. The CDR3 DNA follows: TGTGCCAGCAGTCCCCCCGGGGGACAGCCCCAGCATTTT. It encodes CASSPPGGQPQHF.

The rearrangement links TRBV4-2 to TRBJ2-1; TRBD2 matches at 8 bases. The CDR3 is made up of 16 amino acids. Germline V CDR1 and CDR2: LGHNA, YNFKEQ. Losses at the gene ends were 4 bases for V and 8 bases for J; bases not matched to a gene: 13. The CDR3 here is CASSLGGGLDGDEQFF. In DNA form, the CDR3 reads TGTGCCAGCAGCCTCGGCGGGGGGCTCGACGGCGATGAGCAGTTCTTC.

The chain couples TRBV19 to TRBJ1-6; tentative D call: TRBD1 (6 bases). CDR3 length: 13 amino acids. Trimming pared 10 bases from V and 9 bases from J, leaving 16 bases between. Germline CDR1 reads LNHDA; CDR2 reads SQIVND (reference sequence). The CDR3 loop is CATGDTTRSPLHF. In nucleotides, the CDR3 is TGTGCCACCGGGGACACGACGCGTTCACCCCTCCACTTT.

The V call is TRBV9, the J call TRBJ1-1, with D maybe TRBD1 (5 bases). V lost 0 bases and J 1 base, leaving 10 bases between the germline ends. CDR1 SGDLS and CDR2 YYNGEE come from the germline V gene. The length of the CDR3 is 15 residues. CDR3 bases: TGTGCCAGCAGCGTAGCCGCGACAGAGAACACTGAAGCTTTCTTT. Amino acid sequence: CASSVAATENTEAFF.

The chain carries TRBV5-4 and TRBJ1-1, with TRBD1 matching over 7 bases. In germline, CDR1 is SGHNT, CDR2 YYREEE (reference sequence). With 7 bases clipped from V and 4 bases from J, the junction kept 7 bases outside the gene matches. This CDR3 is built from 13 residues. The CDR3 DNA reads as TGTGCCAGCGCATTACAGGGGACCACTGAAGCTTTCTTT. Its protein is CASALQGTTEAFF. Full variable domain (outside the CDR3, taken from reference TRBV5-4 and TRBJ1-1): ETGVTQSPTHLIKTRGQQVTLRCSSQSGHNTVSWYQQALGQGPQFIFQYYREEENGRGNFPPRFSGLQFPNYSSELNVNALELDDSALYLCASALQGTTEAFFGQGTRLTVV.

A word on this clone: A junction end diverges from the germline sequence, so it may reflect a read error. Other DNA sequences in this sample translate to the same CDR3. The chain links TRBV28 to TRBJ2-2; 7 nucleotides align to TRBD1. The CDR3 is made up of 14 amino acids. CDR1 MDHEN and CDR2 SYDVKM come from the germline V gene. The CDR3 DNA follows: TGTGCCAGCAGCCAGGACAGGAACACCGGGGAGCTGTTTTTC. As protein: CASSQDRNTGELFF. The full variable domain, in which reference TRBV28 and TRBJ2-2 provide the parts outside the CDR3, is DVKVTQSSRYLVKRTGEKVFLECVQDMDHENMFWYRQDPGLGLRLIYFSYDVKMKEKGDIPEGYSVSREKKERFSLILESASTNQTSMYLCASSQDRNTGELFFGEGSRLTVL.

The V call is TRBV27, the J call TRBJ1-1, with D perhaps TRBD1 (6 bases). CDR3 length equals 17 residues. Trimming pared 4 bases from V and 2 bases from J, leaving 20 bases between. CDR1 is MNHEY and CDR2 is SMNVEV in the germline V gene (reference sequence). CDR3 coding DNA: TGTGCCAGCAGTTCGATAGCATCGGGACATAAAAACACTGAAGCTTTCTTT. Amino acid sequence: CASSSIASGHKNTEAFF.